This T cell receptor (beta chain) derives from a study of identical twins. Study-level results: Models, which agreed with sharing between unrelated individuals, nonetheless underestimated the out-of-frame TCR alpha sharing seen in monozygotic twins. The study found weaker excess twin sharing in beta out-of-frame sequences.

This clonotype has just one count. Its antigen is not known. After template switching added a universal primer site, the resulting cDNA carried unique molecular identifiers. TCRdb re-called the 5' RACE reads with MiXCR, one entry per CDR3 protein. The repertoire holds roughly 280,000 distinct CDR3 sequences, with 8.5% to 9.5% as singletons. The CDR3 consists of 14 residues. Trimming cost V 4 bases and J 3 bases; bases outside gene matches: 5. Germline CDR1 is MNHEY and CDR2 is SMNVEV (reference sequence). The data also belong to a second study, concerning yellow fever vaccine responses in identical twins. As that study records: Twins' vaccine T cell response reportedly gave the appearance of partial convergence and partial personalization.

The sequence was obtained from a woman between 18 and 29 years old in good health. This chain joins TRBV27 and TRBJ2-7; TRBD2 aligns across 8 bases. Sequencing input: CD8+ T cells sorted from blood. CDR3 amino acids: CASSSWTSNYEQYF. Written as DNA, the CDR3 is TGTGCCAGCAGTTCGTGGACTAGCAACTACGAGCAGTACTTC.